This TCR beta chain was identified during a study of blood T cell repertoires in COVID-19. Overall study context: Nucleic acid was either cDNA or gDNA, and it came from T cells, B-cell-depleted T cells, or PBMCs.

V was trimmed by 4 bases and J by 7 bases, leaving 20 bases between them. This CDR3 has 17 amino acids. In germline, CDR1 is SNHLY, CDR2 FYNNEI. Per the original methods: Reference gene primer amplification gave nucleated cell count estimates. Clones were sequenced by immunoSEQ multiplex PCR, and TCRdb holds only the in-frame ones, with some missing. V and J calls and clone size are given by that table; D and trimming were obtained from the DNA. The sample holds roughly 250,000 clones; roughly 86% are singletons and the top ten take roughly 3.1%. Those who participated ranged in age from 18 to 89 years and resided in 24 US areas. Researchers sorted participants into cohorts using their self-reported clinical history.

This TCR derives from a woman in her 40s with acute COVID-19. Sequenced input: PBMCs or T cells enriched from blood (not recorded which). V and J are TRBV2 and TRBJ1-6, with a possible D match to TRBD1 (6 bases). The DNA of the CDR3 is TGTGCCAGCAGTGTCAGAAGGGACACTCTGGGGAATTCACCCCTCCACTTT. Its protein product is CASSVRRDTLGNSPLHF.